These T cell receptor beta chains were read from a single sample in a study of a mutant IDH1 vaccine in newly diagnosed glioma. No antigen has been identified for these receptors. Some clones are missing from TCRdb's copy, which holds only in-frame ones; the method was immunoSEQ multiplex PCR. In the table there are 55,000 to 65,000 clones, roughly 80% of which are singletons. The sequences come from PBMCs, collected from a glioma patient whose treatment included an IDH1 peptide vaccine. These receptors all come from a man aged 45-65 years with glioma. Each CDR3 is given with its conserved first and last residue. Each record gives: J gene, D gene, V gene, clone size, CDR3 DNA, CDR3 protein. A D gene is named only where the DNA matches it firmly. Clone size, where shown, is once, few, many, or a class for clones that have expanded.

>TRBJ2-7|TRBD1|TRBV28|NA
TGTGCCAGCAGGCTCGAGACAGGGAGAAAATACGAGCAGTACTTC
CASRLETGRKYEQYF
>TRBJ2-7|NA|TRBV30|NA
TGTGCCTGGAGTGTAGAGGGGCTAGGGTACGAGCAGTACTTC
CAWSVEGLGYEQYF
>TRBJ2-7|TRBD1|TRBV29-1|few
TGCAGCGGATGGACAGGCGGAGAGCAGTACTTC
CSGWTGGEQYF
>TRBJ2-5|NA|TRBV6-5|NA
TGTGCCAGCAGTAAACTAATATTGGGCGGAGAGACCCAGTACTTC
CASSKLILGGETQYF
>TRBJ2-7|TRBD2|TRBV19|NA
TGTGCCAGTAGGAGTAGCGGGGGATCCTACGAGCAGTACTTC
CASRSSGGSYEQYF
>TRBJ1-3|NA|TRBV18|NA
TGTGCCAGCTCACCAAAGCAGAAAGGGCAAGGAAACACCATATATTTT
CASSPKQKGQGNTIYF
>TRBJ1-1|NA|TRBV7-8|NA
TGTGCCAGCAGCTTAGAGACAGACACTGAAGCTTTCTTT
CASSLETDTEAFF
>TRBJ1-2|NA|TRBV10-3|NA
TGTGCCATCAGTGATCCCGACGCCTATGGCTACACCTTC
CAISDPDAYGYTF
>TRBJ2-1|NA|TRBV7-2|once
TGTGCCAGCAGCACCAACGGTGGGGGGGCTTATGAGCAGTTCTTC
CASSTNGGGAYEQFF
>TRBJ2-7|TRBD1|TRBV5-6|NA
TGTGCCAGCAGCTTGGGAGGGACAGGGACCTCCTACGAGCAGTACTTC
CASSLGGTGTSYEQYF
>TRBJ2-5|NA|TRBV30|NA
TGTGCCTGGAGTGTACTACAGGGTTACCAAGAGACCCAGTACTTC
CAWSVLQGYQETQYF
>TRBJ2-1|NA|TRBV5-1|NA
TGCGCCAGCAGCTTGGCGGGACGTTCGGACAATGAGCAGTTCTTC
CASSLAGRSDNEQFF
>TRBJ2-2|TRBD1|TRBV2|NA
TGTGCCAGCGTCAGGGGGACAACCGGGGAGCTGTTTTTT
CASVRGTTGELFF
>TRBJ2-3|TRBD1|TRBV2|once
TGTGCCAGCAGCCCCGGGACAGGGGTGGTAGATACGCAGTATTTT
CASSPGTGVVDTQYF
>TRBJ2-6|NA|TRBV5-1|few
TGCGCCAGCTATCAACCTGGGGCCAACGTCCTGACTTTC
CASYQPGANVLTF
>TRBJ1-2|NA|TRBV7-2|NA
TGTGCCAGCACCCTCTCCCTAGCGAATAACTATGGCTACACCTTC
CASTLSLANNYGYTF
>TRBJ1-1|NA|TRBV7-2|NA
TGTGCCGTATTTAGACAGTTAAGCACTGAAGCTTTCTTT
CAVFRQLSTEAFF
>TRBJ1-1|NA|TRBV27|NA
TGTGCCAGCAGTTTGGCCCTGAACACTGAAGCTTTCTTT
CASSLALNTEAFF
>TRBJ1-1|TRBD1|TRBV10-3|NA
TGTGCCATCAGTGAAGGGTGGACAGGGGCGAACACTGAAGCTTTCTTT
CAISEGWTGANTEAFF
>TRBJ2-1|NA|TRBV30|few
TGTGCCTGGACGAACTACAATGAGCAGTTCTTC
CAWTNYNEQFF
>TRBJ1-1|NA|TRBV7-9|NA
TGTGCCAGCAGTAAGGACGTGGGCACTGAAGCTTTCTTT
CASSKDVGTEAFF
>TRBJ2-7|NA|TRBV7-3|NA
TGTGCCAGCAGCTTAGAGGAAGGGTACGAGCAGTACTTC
CASSLEEGYEQYF
>TRBJ1-6|NA|TRBV19|NA
TGTGCCAGTAGAGACAAACTAAATTCACCCCTCCACTTT
CASRDKLNSPLHF
>TRBJ1-3|NA|TRBV9|NA
TGTGCCAGCAGTCGGCTCTCTGGAAACACCATATATTTT
CASSRLSGNTIYF
>TRBJ2-6|NA|TRBV6-5|NA
TGTGCCAGCAGTTACTCGGGTGCCTCTGGGGCCAACGTCCTGACTTTC
CASSYSGASGANVLTF
>TRBJ1-2|NA|TRBV20-1|NA
TGCAGTGCTAGAGGTGGCTATGGCTACACCTTC
CSARGGYGYTF
>TRBJ1-2|TRBD1|TRBV5-6|NA
TGTGCCAGCAGCTTGGCCGGGACAGGGGGACGCTACACCTTC
CASSLAGTGGRYTF
>TRBJ2-1|TRBD2|TRBV7-9|NA
TGTGCCAGCAGCTTAGCTGAAACAGCGGGGAGTGAGCAGTTCTTC
CASSLAETAGSEQFF
>TRBJ1-5|NA|TRBV4-1|NA
TGCGCCAGCAGCCAAGATTCGGCTTCAAAGGGGGATCAGCCCCAGCATTTT
CASSQDSASKGDQPQHF
>TRBJ1-3|NA|TRBV29-1|NA
TGCAGCGTTGAGGGGACCGTTGGAAACACCATATATTTT
CSVEGTVGNTIYF
>TRBJ2-3|NA|TRBV15|few
TGTGCCACCAGCAGAGACCAAGATACGCAGTATTTT
CATSRDQDTQYF
>TRBJ2-5|TRBD2|TRBV30|few
TGTGCCTGGAGTGACCCCCGGAGGGGAGGGGAGACCCAGTACTTC
CAWSDPRRGGETQYF
>TRBJ2-7|NA|TRBV6-5|NA
TGTGCCAGCAAAACAGGGACCCAATCGCAGCAGTACTTC
CASKTGTQSQQYF
>TRBJ1-1|NA|TRBV5-1|NA
TGCGCCAGCAGCTTGGCCGGGATTGGAGTCACTGAAGCTTTCTTT
CASSLAGIGVTEAFF
>TRBJ2-4|NA|TRBV2|few
TGTGCCAGGGCTGGGGAAATGGCCAAAAACATTCAGTACTTC
CARAGEMAKNIQYF
>TRBJ2-1|TRBD2|TRBV10-3|few
TGTGCCATCAGGTCCAGCGGGGGGGCCGATGAGCAGTTCTTC
CAIRSSGGADEQFF
>TRBJ2-7|NA|TRBV2|NA
TGTGCCAGCAGTGCCGGGTCCCTCTCCTACGAGCAGTACTTC
CASSAGSLSYEQYF
>TRBJ2-7|TRBD2|TRBV29-1|NA
TGCAGCGCATGTCCTAGCGGCAGCTCCTACGAGCAGTACTTC
CSACPSGSSYEQYF
>TRBJ2-2|TRBD2|TRBV7-9|NA
TGTGCCAGCAGCTTATTCCCCAGAGCGGGGTGGGGCACCGGGGAGCTGTTTTTT
CASSLFPRAGWGTGELFF
>TRBJ1-1|TRBD1|TRBV27|NA
TGTGCCAGCAAACCGGGACAGATGAACACTGAAGCTTTCTTT
CASKPGQMNTEAFF
>TRBJ2-1|NA|TRBV5-1|NA
TGCGCCAGCAGCTTGGAGATCCCCCGAGAGGATGAGCAGTTCTTC
CASSLEIPREDEQFF
>TRBJ1-1|NA|TRBV14|medium-sized
TGTGCCAGCAGCCTCACCATGGGGAACACTGAAGCTTTCTTT
CASSLTMGNTEAFF
>TRBJ1-2|TRBD1|TRBV2|NA
TGTGCCAGCACCCTAGGACAGGGTCGCCCCTATGGCTACACCTTC
CASTLGQGRPYGYTF
>TRBJ1-6|NA|TRBV9|once
TGTGCCAGCAGCGTAGCTGTAGGTGGAGGGGTTAATTCACCCCTCCACTTT
CASSVAVGGGVNSPLHF
>TRBJ1-5|NA|TRBV18|NA
TGTGCCAGCTCACCACCGAATAGCAATCAGCCCCAGCATTTT
CASSPPNSNQPQHF
>TRBJ1-5|NA|TRBV7-9|NA
TGTGCCAGCAGCTCGACAGGATCCAATCAGCCCCAGCATTTT
CASSSTGSNQPQHF
>TRBJ1-5|NA|TRBV21-1|NA
TGTGCCAGCAGCAAAGCCGGGCAGTCTAGCAATCAGCCCCAGCATTTT
CASSKAGQSSNQPQHF
>TRBJ2-7|TRBD1|TRBV6-5|NA
TGTGCCAGCAAGATTGGAACAGGGGAGTACGAGCAGTACTTC
CASKIGTGEYEQYF
>TRBJ2-2|NA|TRBV19|NA
TGTGCCAGTAGTATGGCGGACCGTCGCACCGGGGAGCTGTTTTTT
CASSMADRRTGELFF
>TRBJ2-1|NA|TRBV27|NA
TGTGCCAGCAGGAAAGTAGATGAGCAGTTCTTC
CASRKVDEQFF
>TRBJ1-3|NA|TRBV14|NA
TGTGCCAGCAGCCAATCACCCGGAAACACCATATATTTT
CASSQSPGNTIYF
>TRBJ2-7|TRBD2|TRBV9|NA
TGTGCCAGCAGCGTAGGTCCCGGGGGGGGTTCGTTTTACGAGCAGTACTTC
CASSVGPGGGSFYEQYF
>TRBJ2-3|TRBD2|TRBV9|NA
TGTGCCAGCAGCGTAGGAAGTAGCGGGCCCCTCACAGATACGCAGTATTTT
CASSVGSSGPLTDTQYF
>TRBJ1-5|NA|TRBV19|few
TGTGCCAGTAGAAGTTCGAATCAGCCCCAGCATTTT
CASRSSNQPQHF
>TRBJ1-1|TRBD1|TRBV5-6|few
TGTGCCAGCAGCTTCAGAGGGGGCGCCGGACAAGCTTTCTTT
CASSFRGGAGQAFF
>TRBJ2-2|NA|TRBV19|NA
TGTGCCAGTAGTACGGGGGTGAACACCGGGGAGCTGTTTTTT
CASSTGVNTGELFF
>TRBJ2-5|TRBD1|TRBV2|NA
TGTGCCAGTCGGACAGGGGCCGAAGAGACCCAGTACTTC
CASRTGAEETQYF
>TRBJ1-6|TRBD1|TRBV6-1|NA
TGTGCCAGCAGTGACACCCGACAGGGCCATTCACCCCTCCACTTT
CASSDTRQGHSPLHF
>TRBJ2-2|NA|TRBV7-2|NA
TGTGCCAGCAGCTTCCGGGGCCTGAACACCGGGGAGCTGTTTTTT
CASSFRGLNTGELFF